Listed below are T cell receptor beta chains from one sample, sequenced in a study of metastatic and nonmetastatic thyroid tumors. MiXCR was used by TCRdb to re-call the PCR reads. Of about 69,000 clones listed, approximately 15% are singletons. Sequenced input: blood. Receptors were obtained from a male donor with papillary thyroid cancer or a benign thyroid nodule (not recorded which). Some clones in this sample may be carry-over from other donors' samples. Both conserved end residues are part of each CDR3.

v_gene: TRBV7-3; len: 15; CDR3aa: CASSSGRGPQETQYF
v_gene: TRBV6-1; len: 16; CDR3aa: CASSETSGRGTDTQYF
v_gene: TRBV6-2/TRBV6-3; len: 18; CDR3aa: CASSYFGTSGRRGGELFF
v_gene: TRBV6-1; len: 13; CDR3aa: CASSWVWAGELFF
v_gene: TRBV20-1; len: 15; CDR3aa: CSAIGSVHSYNEQFF
v_gene: TRBV4-1; len: 16; CDR3aa: CASSQDGDSPNYGYTF
v_gene: TRBV29-1; len: 13; CDR3aa: CSAPGALQETQYF
v_gene: TRBV20-1; len: 18; CDR3aa: CSASKFVTVAQSNYGYTF
v_gene: TRBV28; len: 19; CDR3aa: CASTRRDELADKNTGELFF
v_gene: TRBV3-1; len: 15; CDR3aa: CASSQYGSGAETQYF
v_gene: TRBV20-1; len: 13; CDR3aa: CSASLTSTDTQYF
v_gene: TRBV28; len: 13; CDR3aa: CASILLAEYEQFF
v_gene: TRBV4-3; len: 15; CDR3aa: CASSRGTATTYEQYF
v_gene: TRBV13; len: 18; CDR3aa: CASTLGASGSWGTGTQYF
v_gene: TRBV3-1; len: 15; CDR3aa: CASSLSGSFYNEQFF
v_gene: TRBV4-1; len: 16; CDR3aa: CASSRAFFTANTEAFF
v_gene: TRBV12-3/TRBV12-4; len: 14; CDR3aa: CVSRLAGVKNEQFF
v_gene: TRBV20-1; len: 12; CDR3aa: CSAKGGSYEQYF
v_gene: TRBV18; len: 13; CDR3aa: CASPPTTGNEQFF
v_gene: TRBV6-1; len: 11; CDR3aa: CASPSLDEQFF
v_gene: TRBV20-1; len: 15; CDR3aa: CSARKRDRGGYGYTF
v_gene: TRBV28; len: 16; CDR3aa: CASSFVGVSGANVLTF
v_gene: TRBV7-9; len: 17; CDR3aa: CASSLRRPQGFNYGYTF
v_gene: TRBV28; len: 13; CDR3aa: CASSLRCEHPQHF
v_gene: TRBV6-2/TRBV6-3; len: 14; CDR3aa: CAGQAGNSNTEAFF
v_gene: TRBV15; len: 16; CDR3aa: CATSRTWAPSFGELFF
v_gene: TRBV7-2; len: 15; CDR3aa: CASSLGTGERYEQYF
v_gene: TRBV6-1; len: 12; CDR3aa: CASSTGDTEAFF
v_gene: TRBV12-3/TRBV12-4; len: 15; CDR3aa: CASSFSTGASTEAFF
v_gene: TRBV28; len: 13; CDR3aa: CASSLSSWHEQFF
v_gene: TRBV28; len: 18; CDR3aa: CASSITSGSRLRTDTQYF
v_gene: TRBV5-1; len: 13; CDR3aa: CASRMSSGNTIYF
v_gene: TRBV6-2/TRBV6-3; len: 14; CDR3aa: CASSQDAGSSEQYF
v_gene: TRBV29-1; len: 14; CDR3aa: CSVEGQGWITEAFF
v_gene: TRBV20-1; len: 14; CDR3aa: CSARDRSEHQPQHF
v_gene: TRBV12-3/TRBV12-4; len: 16; CDR3aa: CASSSGLYRNTGELFF